The clone carrying this T cell receptor (beta chain) was seen a single time. With V trimmed by 6 bases and J by 5 bases, 8 bases remained unmatched. Germline V lookup: CDR1 MDHEN, CDR2 SYDVKM. This CDR3 has 15 residues. This entry is derived from a study of blood T cell repertoires in COVID-19. Under the authors' procedure: Estimates of nucleated cell counts were drawn from the amplification of reference gene primers. TCRdb's table, derived via immunoSEQ multiplex PCR, lists solely in-frame clones and lacks some. That table gives V, J and clone size, and the DNA gave D and trimming. Among tens of thousands of clones, approximately 92% were seen once, and the ten largest hold about 4.9%.

The sample consisted of peripheral blood. This sequence joins TRBV28 and TRBJ1-5; 9 bases line up with TRBD1. This clonotype was sampled from a woman in her 50s with active COVID-19. The CDR3 region has the DNA TGTGCCAGCAGGGAACAGGGGGCGAGAGATCAGCCCCAGCATTTT. As protein: CASREQGARDQPQHF. Filled out from reference TRBV28 and TRBJ1-5, the complete variable domain reads DVKVTQSSRYLVKRTGEKVFLECVQDMDHENMFWYRQDPGLGLRLIYFSYDVKMKEKGDIPEGYSVSREKKERFSLILESASTNQTSMYLCASREQGARDQPQHFGDGTRLSIL.